This T cell receptor beta chain was obtained from a study of response to subunit inactivated influenza vaccine. Findings and limits, study-wide: Each seasonal influenza vaccination, the authors suggested, recruits few new T cells.

MiXCR, applied by TCRdb to the RT-PCR reads, yields one record per CDR3 protein. The data show under 800,000 distinct CDR3 sequences, more than 11% seen once. V dropped 1 base and J dropped 5 bases, with 12 bases sitting between them. This CDR3 has 14 amino acids. CDR1 and CDR2 from the germline V gene are SGHDT and YYEEEE. A word on this clonotype: Its cognate antigen is unknown.

This chain connects TRBV5-6 to TRBJ1-1; D ambiguous. This TCR was recovered from a middle-aged man who received an inactivated influenza vaccine. Sequenced material: PBMCs from blood, taken less than 15 days before vaccination. CDR3 loop: CASSLRLVRTEAFF. The CDR3 coding sequence is TGTGCCAGCAGCTTGCGTCTCGTGAGGACTGAAGCTTTCTTT.